These 23 T cell receptor beta chains were all obtained from the same sample, sequenced in a study of shared clonotypes between healthy human individuals. The table came from immunoSEQ multiplex PCR; TCRdb's copy has only in-frame clones and leaves some out. The data show 740,000 or so clones, around four fifths seen once. Specimen: memory CD4+ T cells sorted from blood. As for subset: CD45RA-negative fraction. The receptors originated from a woman younger than 45 in good health.

This clone has only a few counts. The chain carries TRBV6-6 and TRBJ2-1; a possible D gene is TRBD2 (5 bases). CDR1 MNHNY and CDR2 SVGAGI come from the germline V gene (reference sequence). V lost 8 bases and J 6 bases, leaving 11 bases between the germline ends. The CDR3 is made up of 12 amino acids. CDR3 residues: CASGASTNEQFF. In DNA, the CDR3 is TGTGCCAGCGGAGCTAGCACCAATGAGCAGTTCTTC.

The CDR3 DNA is TGCGCCAGCCGCCGGGACATCGGCTACGAGCAGTACTTC. Translating it yields CASRRDIGYEQYF. The chain recombines TRBV5-1 with TRBJ2-7, with D possibly TRBD1 on 6 matching bases. There are 13 residues in the CDR3. V lost 7 bases and J 3 bases, leaving 14 bases between the germline ends. From germline, CDR1 is SGHRS and CDR2 YFSETQ.

V is TRBV29-1 and J is TRBJ2-1; D gene ambiguous. This CDR3 is built from 12 residues. The germline V gene has CDR1 SQVTM and CDR2 ANQGSEA. V lost 3 bases to trimming and J lost 7 bases, with 10 bases between them. The CDR3 region is CSVDVSGNEQFF. The CDR3 DNA follows: TGCAGCGTTGATGTGTCCGGGAATGAGCAGTTCTTC.

The genes are TRBV6-1 and TRBJ1-1; D gene uncertain. Trimming removed 6 bases at V and 2 bases at J, with 13 bases between. This CDR3 spans 14 amino acids. Germline V gene lookup returns CDR1 MNHNS and CDR2 SASEGT. The DNA for the CDR3 is TGTGCCAGCAGAGCTGCTCAGCCAAACACTGAAGCTTTCTTT. Protein: CASRAAQPNTEAFF.

Details on this clone: This may arise from a read error, as a much more abundant clone is one base away. Other DNA sequences within the sample encode an identical CDR3. The rearrangement uses TRBV2 and TRBJ2-5; 7 bases align to TRBD1. CDR1 SNHLY and CDR2 FYNNEI come from the germline V gene. V was clipped by 6 bases and J by 5 bases; unmatched bases: 9. This CDR3 has 14 residues. Here the CDR3 reads CASSRDRGVETQYF. CDR3 in DNA: TGTGCCAGCAGCCGGGACAGAGGGGTTGAGACCCAGTACTTC.

V usage is TRBV18 and J usage is TRBJ2-1, with D perhaps matching TRBD2 (6 bases). Germline V gives CDR1 KGHSH, CDR2 LQKENI. CDR3 length equals 16 residues. Trimming left V 2 bases short and J 8 bases short, with 19 bases between. The CDR3 DNA follows: TGTGCCAGCTCACCAATAGCGGCACCTTTAGGCGATGAGCAGTTCTTC. Translation: CASSPIAAPLGDEQFF.

This chain connects TRBV9 to TRBJ1-1, with D unresolved. CDR1 and CDR2 from the germline V gene are SGDLS and YYNGEE. The CDR3 runs to 14 residues. V lost 5 bases to trimming and J lost 1 base, with 12 bases between them. CDR3 bases: TGTGCCAGCAGTAAAGCCTTGGGGAACACTGAAGCTTTCTTT. Translated, it gives CASSKALGNTEAFF.

The chain employs TRBV6-4 and TRBJ1-4, with TRBD1 matching over 9 bases. With 2 bases clipped from V and 4 bases from J, the junction kept 14 bases outside the gene matches. The CDR3 is made up of 19 amino acids. Germline CDR1 and CDR2: MRHNA and SNTAGT. The chain's CDR3 is CASSDPKARDRAINEKLFF. As DNA, the CDR3 is TGTGCCAGCAGTGACCCGAAGGCCCGGGACAGGGCAATTAATGAAAAACTGTTTTTT.

The chain carries TRBV7-9 and TRBJ2-5, with TRBD2 matching 8 bases. Germline V lookup: CDR1 SEHNR, CDR2 FQNEAQ (reference sequence). CDR3 length: 16 residues. With 5 bases clipped from V and 3 bases from J, the junction kept 11 bases outside the gene matches. Here the CDR3 reads CASSRAAGGGKETQYF. DNA for the CDR3: TGTGCCAGCAGCCGCGCGGCGGGAGGCGGGAAAGAGACCCAGTACTTC.

The chain is built from TRBV25-1 and TRBJ1-1, with 12 positions matching TRBD1. CDR3 length: 15 residues. Unmatched junction bases numbered 5, after V lost 3 bases and J lost 6 bases. Germline CDR1 MGHDK, CDR2 SYGVNS. CDR3 region: CASSEPGQGASEAFF. The CDR3 coding sequence is TGTGCCAGCAGTGAGCCGGGACAGGGGGCCTCTGAAGCTTTCTTT.

The V and J genes are TRBV5-4 and TRBJ2-7; 10 bases line up with TRBD2. The CDR3 is 14 residues long. With V trimmed by 4 bases and J by 6 bases, 7 bases remained unmatched. The V gene's germline CDR1 is SGHNT and CDR2 YYREEE (reference sequence). This CDR3 reads CASSHSGRAIEQYF. The CDR3, as DNA: TGTGCCAGCAGCCACAGCGGGAGGGCCATCGAGCAGTACTTC.

The rearrangement links TRBV5-4 to TRBJ2-5; TRBD2 is a possible D gene (5 bases). Germline CDR1 is SGHNT and CDR2 is YYREEE (reference sequence). The CDR3 loop spans 14 amino acids. Trimming stripped 5 bases from V and 5 bases from J, with 16 bases between. The CDR3 DNA is TGTGCCAGCAGAATTGAGGGTAGAGGGGAGACCCAGTACTTC. It translates to CASRIEGRGETQYF.

V gene TRBV19 combines with J gene TRBJ2-3; unclear D gene. This CDR3 is built from 13 residues. Trimming took 0 bases from V and 6 from J, leaving 7 bases between them. The germline gives CDR1 LNHDA, CDR2 SQIVND (reference sequence). Written as DNA, the CDR3 is TGTGCCAGTAGTATAGACCACATTGATACGCAGTATTTT. Translated, it gives CASSIDHIDTQYF.

This chain uses TRBV28 with TRBJ2-3; D might be TRBD1 (5 bases). The length of the CDR3 is 13 residues. CDR1 is MDHEN, CDR2 SYDVKM, per germline. Deletions cut 10 bases from V and 4 bases from J, with 15 bases between. The DNA for the CDR3 is TGTGCCAACTCGCCTCAGGGCGCAGATACGCAGTATTTT. It translates to CANSPQGADTQYF.

This clone was counted ten times or more. The chain recombines TRBV13 with TRBJ2-2; TRBD2 agrees at 13 bases. The CDR3 totals 17 residues. Looked up from germline, CDR1 is PRHDT and CDR2 is FYEKMQ (reference sequence). The ends lost 5 bases at V and 6 bases at J; junction bases unmatched: 9. The CDR3 DNA sequence: TGTGCCAGCAGCCCCGGACTAGCGGGAGTATCATCCGGGGAGCTGTTTTTT. It is translated as CASSPGLAGVSSGELFF.

This chain connects TRBV7-9 to TRBJ2-2; D assignment may be TRBD1 or TRBD2 (5 bases each). The CDR3 is 14 residues long. Trimming took off 10 bases at V and 4 bases at J, with 16 bases between the two ends. CDR1 and CDR2 (germline): SEHNR, FQNEAQ (reference sequence). CDR3 protein: CATGTPGGTGELFF. CDR3 bases: TGTGCCACCGGGACGCCGGGTGGCACCGGGGAGCTGTTTTTT.

This clone was detected a few times. The chain links TRBV7-6 to TRBJ2-5, with 7 bases aligning to TRBD2. Germline V lookup: CDR1 SGHVS, CDR2 FNYEAQ. This CDR3 is built from 14 residues. The ends lost 5 bases at V and 11 bases at J; junction bases unmatched: 14. Written as DNA, the CDR3 is TGTGCCAGCAGCCCTCGGGGGGAGATTCGGGAGCAGTACTTC. This gives the protein CASSPRGEIREQYF.

This clone showed up just a few times. The V call is TRBV5-1, the J call TRBJ2-1; D might be TRBD2 (5 bases). V shed 5 bases and J shed 7 bases, with 16 bases lying between them. This CDR3 is 14 amino acids long. In germline, CDR1 is SGHRS, CDR2 YFSETQ. The CDR3 is CASRLDGPGNEQFF. As DNA, the CDR3 is TGCGCCAGCAGACTAGACGGTCCTGGGAATGAGCAGTTCTTC.

This clone appeared a single time. This rearrangement joins TRBV29-1 to TRBJ2-7; 7 nucleotides match TRBD1. The V gene's germline CDR1 is SQVTM and CDR2 ANQGSEA. The CDR3 sequence is 12 residues long. Trimming removed 4 bases from V and 5 bases from J; junction bases left unmatched: 5. CDR3 amino acids: CSVVRDSNEQYF. Written as DNA, the CDR3 is TGCAGCGTTGTGAGGGACAGTAACGAGCAGTACTTC.

The chain recombines TRBV28 with TRBJ2-1, with 8 bases identical to TRBD2. Germline values: CDR1 MDHEN, CDR2 SYDVKM. J gave up 4 bases and V 8 bases, and 10 bases lay outside the gene matches. The CDR3 extends over 15 amino acids. This CDR3 reads CASRSSGPEYNEQFF. CDR3 nucleotide sequence: TGTGCCAGCCGGTCTAGCGGGCCAGAATACAATGAGCAGTTCTTC.

The chain employs TRBV4-2 and TRBJ1-4, with D hard to call. Trimming removed 4 bases at V and 5 bases at J, with 14 bases between. Germline loops: CDR1 LGHNA, CDR2 YNFKEQ. The length of the CDR3 is 15 residues. This chain's CDR3 is CASSPRAQRNEKLFF. DNA of the CDR3: TGTGCCAGCAGCCCTCGGGCACAGAGGAATGAAAAACTGTTTTTT.

This chain connects TRBV5-5 to TRBJ2-5; D uncertain. There are 12 residues in the CDR3. Trimming removed 4 bases from V and 5 bases from J, with 9 bases in between. Germline loops: CDR1 SGHKS, CDR2 YYEKEE (reference sequence). The CDR3 is CASSAELETQYF. In nucleotides, the CDR3 is TGTGCCAGCAGCGCCGAGTTGGAGACCCAGTACTTC.

This clone was found a few times. The chain combines TRBV11-2 with TRBJ2-1; the match to TRBD2 covers 10 bases. The V segment lost 0 bases and the J segment 6 bases; nucleotides outside the gene matches: 5. This CDR3 has 16 amino acids. Germline-derived CDR1 and CDR2 are SGHAT and FQNNGV. The CDR3 protein is CASSLDSSGRSNEQFF. The CDR3 coding sequence is TGTGCCAGCAGCTTAGATTCTAGCGGGAGATCCAATGAGCAGTTCTTC.